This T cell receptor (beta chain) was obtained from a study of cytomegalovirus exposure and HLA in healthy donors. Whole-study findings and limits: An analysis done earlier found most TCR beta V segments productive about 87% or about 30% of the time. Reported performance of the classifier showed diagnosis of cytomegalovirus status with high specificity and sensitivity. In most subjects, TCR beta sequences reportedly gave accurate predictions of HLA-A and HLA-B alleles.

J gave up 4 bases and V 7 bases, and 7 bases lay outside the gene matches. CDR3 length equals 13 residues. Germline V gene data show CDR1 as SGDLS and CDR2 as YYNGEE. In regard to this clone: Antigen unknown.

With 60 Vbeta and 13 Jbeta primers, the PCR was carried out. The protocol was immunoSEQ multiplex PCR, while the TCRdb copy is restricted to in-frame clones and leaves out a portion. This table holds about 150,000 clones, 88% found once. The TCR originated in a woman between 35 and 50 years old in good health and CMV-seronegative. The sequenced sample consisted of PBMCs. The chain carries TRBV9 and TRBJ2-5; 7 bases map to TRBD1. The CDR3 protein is CASEGTVGETQYF. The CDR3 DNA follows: TGTGCCAGCGAAGGGACAGTAGGAGAGACCCAGTACTTC.